These 30 T cell receptor beta chains were all obtained from the same sample, sequenced in a study of blood T cell repertoires in COVID-19. Generated by immunoSEQ multiplex PCR, the TCRdb table keeps only in-frame clones and is missing some. The sample carries under 300,000 clones, roughly 86% recorded once. The sample taken for sequencing was peripheral blood. All receptors derive from a man between 45 and 60 years old with acute or convalescent COVID-19.

The V call is TRBV5-8, the J call TRBJ1-5; possibly TRBD1 for D (6 bases). The V gene's germline CDR1 is SGHTS and CDR2 YDEGEE. V was pared by 4 bases and J by 8 bases, with 16 bases between. There are 14 residues in the CDR3. This CDR3 is CASSKGQPAEPQHF. DNA of the CDR3: TGTGCCAGCAGCAAAGGACAGCCGGCGGAGCCCCAGCATTTT.

Only one count was recorded for this clone. This sequence joins TRBV7-3 and TRBJ2-3; the D gene is possibly TRBD2 (6 bases). The CDR3 covers 16 residues. The V gene's germline CDR1 is SGHTA and CDR2 FQGTGA. Trimming left V 4 bases short and J 8 bases short, with 22 bases between. The CDR3 is CASSSIDGRESATQYF. The DNA for the CDR3 is TGTGCCAGCAGCTCCATCGACGGACGGGAGTCCGCTACGCAGTATTTT. The full variable domain, rest sourced from reference TRBV7-3 and TRBJ2-3, is GAGVSQTPSNKVTEKGKYVELRCDPISGHTALYWYRQSLGQGPEFLIYFQGTGAADDSGLPNDRFFAVRPEGSVSTLKIQRTERGDSAVYLCASSSIDGRESATQYFGPGTRLTVL.

V gene TRBV10-1 combines with J gene TRBJ2-6; 7 nucleotides line up with TRBD1. The CDR3 has 20 residues. Per germline, CDR1 WNHNN and CDR2 SYGVQD (reference sequence). With 3 bases clipped from V and 0 bases from J, the junction kept 14 bases outside the gene matches. The CDR3 sequence is CASSENGPNTGASGANVLTF. CDR3 in DNA: TGCGCCAGCAGTGAAAATGGACCTAATACAGGGGCCTCTGGGGCCAACGTCCTGACTTTC.

The rearrangement uses TRBV6-1 and TRBJ1-5, with D maybe TRBD1 (5 bases). The V gene lost 3 bases and the J gene lost 6 bases, with 12 bases spanning the gap. Germline CDR1 reads MNHNS; CDR2 reads SASEGT. CDR3 length: 14 residues. DNA of the CDR3: TGTGCCAGCAGTGAGTCAGGGTTTACTCAGCCCCAGCATTTT. This encodes CASSESGFTQPQHF.

The chain recombines TRBV5-4 with TRBJ1-6; 12 bases map to TRBD1. Germline V gene lookup returns CDR1 SGHNT and CDR2 YYREEE (reference sequence). V lost 3 bases and J lost 2; bases outside the gene matches: 0. The CDR3 runs to 16 residues. CDR3: CASSWDRGPYNSPLHF. The CDR3 coding sequence is TGTGCCAGCAGCTGGGACAGGGGGCCCTATAATTCACCCCTCCACTTT.

The V call is TRBV5-4, the J call TRBJ2-5; 10 nucleotides line up with TRBD2. Unmatched junction bases numbered 10, after V lost 3 bases and J lost 5 bases. The CDR3 spans 16 residues. In germline, CDR1 is SGHNT, CDR2 YYREEE (reference sequence). CDR3 amino acids: CASSSASSGGSETQYF. In DNA form, the CDR3 reads TGTGCCAGCAGCTCCGCGTCTAGCGGGGGTTCGGAGACCCAGTACTTC.

This CDR3 reads CAWGTGIPNTGELFF. In nucleotides, the CDR3 is TGTGCCTGGGGGACAGGGATCCCGAACACCGGGGAGCTGTTTTTT. V is TRBV30 and J is TRBJ2-2; 9 bases are shared with TRBD1. This CDR3 has 15 residues. Per germline, CDR1 GTSNPN and CDR2 SVGIG (reference sequence). Trimming took 5 bases from V and 0 from J; bases not matched to a gene: 4. Together with reference TRBV30 and TRBJ2-2, the CDR3 gives the full variable domain: SQTIHQWPATLVQPVGSPLSLECTVEGTSNPNLYWYRQAAGRGLQLLFYSVGIGQISSEVPQNLSASRPQDRQFILSSKKLLLSDSGFYLCAWGTGIPNTGELFFGEGSRLTVL.

This rearrangement joins TRBV7-9 to TRBJ1-1; no definite D call. V lost 8 bases to trimming and J lost 1 base, with 14 bases between them. CDR1 is SEHNR, CDR2 FQNEAQ, per germline (reference sequence). The CDR3 covers 14 residues. CDR3 nucleotide sequence: TGTGCCAGCGTTGGAGGGCGGGCGAACACTGAAGCTTTCTTT. Amino acids: CASVGGRANTEAFF.

V gene TRBV12-3 or TRBV12-4 combines with J gene TRBJ1-2; TRBD1 is a possible D gene (6 bases). V lost 7 bases and J lost 7, with 10 bases in between. This CDR3 contains 11 residues. The CDR3 spells CASTRGFGYTF. The CDR3 DNA reads TGTGCCAGCACCAGGGGATTTGGCTACACCTTC.

In its sample, this clone was seen once. The rearrangement links TRBV19 to TRBJ2-7; TRBD2 matches 10 bases. The CDR3 is 17 amino acids. Trimming cost V 3 bases and J 5 bases; bases outside gene matches: 13. Germline CDR1 and CDR2: LNHDA and SQIVND (reference sequence). CDR3 sequence: CASSITMGASGSDEQYF. The CDR3 coding sequence is TGTGCCAGTAGTATTACCATGGGAGCTAGCGGGAGTGACGAGCAGTACTTC.

The chain links TRBV18 to TRBJ2-7; TRBD1 matches 7 bases. This CDR3 has 12 residues. Losses at the gene ends were 2 bases for V and 6 bases for J; bases not matched to a gene: 1. The germline V gene has CDR1 KGHSH and CDR2 LQKENI. The CDR3, as DNA: TGTGCCAGCTCACCAGGGACAGTCGAGCAGTACTTC. Protein sequence: CASSPGTVEQYF.

This chain links TRBV7-3 with TRBJ2-1; D is uncertain. The V end lost 11 bases, the J end lost 0 bases, and 17 bases lay between the germline ends. The V gene's germline CDR1 is SGHTA and CDR2 FQGTGA. The CDR3 runs to 15 residues. As DNA, the CDR3 is TGTGCCTCCGGCGCGGCGAAGAGCTCCTACAATGAGCAGTTCTTC. Translating it yields CASGAAKSSYNEQFF.

The chain combines TRBV7-3 with TRBJ2-7; a possible D gene is TRBD2 (5 bases). Trimming shortened V by 3 bases and J by 2 bases, and 8 bases separated the two germline ends. The CDR3 is 13 amino acids. Germline V gives CDR1 SGHTA, CDR2 FQGTGA. This chain's CDR3 is CASSLASTYEQYF. The CDR3, as DNA: TGTGCCAGCAGCTTGGCTAGCACCTACGAGCAGTACTTC.

The CDR3 DNA reads TGTGCCAGCAGCGTATCTGGGACTAGCGGATACAATGAGCAGTTCTTC. Its protein is CASSVSGTSGYNEQFF. The chain links TRBV9 to TRBJ2-1; 11 bases are a match to TRBD2. The germline V gene encodes CDR1 SGDLS and CDR2 YYNGEE. After removal of 1 base from V and 4 bases from J, the junction contained 4 bases not matched to a gene. This CDR3 is 16 amino acids long.

This clone was seen just once. The V and J genes are TRBV5-1 and TRBJ1-1, with TRBD1 identical over 10 bases. V shed 3 bases, J shed 0 bases, and the junction held 5 bases outside the gene matches. The CDR3 is 16 amino acids. Germline V gene data show CDR1 as SGHRS and CDR2 as YFSETQ. CDR3 in amino acids: CASSSGQGEMNTEAFF. DNA of the CDR3: TGCGCCAGCAGCTCTGGACAGGGGGAGATGAACACTGAAGCTTTCTTT.

The J gene is TRBJ2-7, the V gene TRBV6-5; perhaps TRBD1 as D (5 bases). CDR1 is MNHEY, CDR2 SVGAGI, per germline. Trimming took 6 bases from V and 4 from J, leaving 16 bases between them. This CDR3 contains 14 residues. Here the CDR3 reads CASRWTYGEYEQYF. Here the CDR3 DNA reads TGTGCCAGCAGATGGACATATGGCGAATACGAGCAGTACTTC.

The chain links TRBV6-1 to TRBJ2-7; D perhaps matches TRBD2 (5 bases). Germline CDR1 reads MNHNS; CDR2 reads SASEGT. This CDR3 spans 15 amino acids. Deletions cut 2 bases from V and 1 base from J, with 12 bases between. The CDR3 nucleotides are TGTGCCAGCAGTGAACGTGGAGGTGAGTCCTACGAGCAGTACTTC. Translated: CASSERGGESYEQYF.

The rearrangement uses TRBV18 and TRBJ2-2; 10 nucleotides match TRBD1. V shed 3 bases and J 0 bases; nucleotides not matched to a gene: 4. CDR3 size: 17 residues. Germline V CDR1 and CDR2: KGHSH, LQKENI. The DNA of the CDR3 is TGTGCCAGCTCACCTACTGGGACAGGGGCGAACACCGGGGAGCTGTTTTTT. Protein: CASSPTGTGANTGELFF.

The rearrangement joins TRBV5-4 to TRBJ2-3; 8 positions agree with TRBD2. Per the germline V gene, CDR1 is SGHNT and CDR2 is YYREEE (reference sequence). CDR3 length: 16 residues. The V gene end was trimmed by 2 bases and the J gene end by 1 base; junction bases not matched to a gene: 6. CDR3 in DNA: TGTGCCAGCAGCTTTGCTAGCGGGTGGGGCACAGATACGCAGTATTTT. Its protein product is CASSFASGWGTDTQYF.

This chain connects TRBV2 to TRBJ2-7; D is unclear. CDR1 and CDR2 from the germline V gene are SNHLY and FYNNEI. The CDR3 covers 13 residues. Deletions cut 3 bases from V and 3 bases from J, with 9 bases between. In DNA, the CDR3 is TGTGCCAGCAGTGATTTGAGGAACTACGAGCAGTACTTC. Translation gives CASSDLRNYEQYF. Using reference TRBV2 and TRBJ2-7 for the parts outside the CDR3, the full variable domain is EPEVTQTPSHQVTQMGQEVILRCVPISNHLYFYWYRQILGQKVEFLVSFYNNEISEKSEIFDDQFSVERPDGSNFTLKIRSTKLEDSAMYFCASSDLRNYEQYFGPGTRLTVT.

This chain links TRBV9 with TRBJ2-2; a weak D match, TRBD2 (5 bases). The CDR3 has 15 amino acids. Germline V lookup: CDR1 SGDLS, CDR2 YYNGEE. V gave up 4 bases and J gave up 3 bases, with 13 bases separating them. The CDR3 region is CASSPYGLYTGELFF. In nucleotides, the CDR3 is TGTGCCAGCAGCCCATATGGACTTTACACCGGGGAGCTGTTTTTT.

This clone was detected a few times. The chain has TRBV28 and TRBJ1-5, with TRBD1 matching over 8 bases. This CDR3 is built from 14 residues. Per germline, CDR1 MDHEN and CDR2 SYDVKM. V shed 7 bases, J shed 7 bases, and the junction held 9 bases outside the gene matches. This chain's CDR3 is CASKMTGAWQPQHF. In DNA form, the CDR3 reads TGTGCCAGCAAAATGACAGGGGCCTGGCAGCCCCAGCATTTT. Drawing the rest from reference TRBV28 and TRBJ1-5, the complete variable domain is DVKVTQSSRYLVKRTGEKVFLECVQDMDHENMFWYRQDPGLGLRLIYFSYDVKMKEKGDIPEGYSVSREKKERFSLILESASTNQTSMYLCASKMTGAWQPQHFGDGTRLSIL.

This clone was seen a few times. The chain links TRBV2 to TRBJ1-1, with TRBD1 matching 7 bases. CDR3 length: 11 residues. V trimming: 7 bases; J trimming: 7 bases; junction bases outside the gene matches: 3. CDR1 is SNHLY and CDR2 is FYNNEI in the germline V gene. The CDR3 DNA follows: TGTGCCAGCATCCGGGACAGTGAAGCTTTCTTT. It codes for CASIRDSEAFF.

The chain has TRBV18 and TRBJ1-5; D ambiguous. Germline-derived CDR1 and CDR2 are KGHSH and LQKENI. The CDR3 totals 14 residues. Trimming removed 4 bases from V and 2 bases from J, with 9 bases in between. The CDR3 DNA is TGTGCCAGCTCACTAGACACCGGCAATCAGCCCCAGCATTTT. It yields the protein CASSLDTGNQPQHF.

This clone was seen only once. The rearrangement uses TRBV5-1 and TRBJ1-1; D remains unclear. Germline lookup yields CDR1 SGHRS and CDR2 YFSETQ. The CDR3 contains 14 residues. The V and J ends lost 4 bases and 0 bases respectively, with 10 bases between them. This CDR3 is CASSGRSMNTEAFF. CDR3 coding DNA: TGCGCCAGCAGCGGCAGATCAATGAACACTGAAGCTTTCTTT.

To note about this clone: Different DNA sequences within this sample yield the same CDR3. V is TRBV5-1 and J is TRBJ1-1, with a weak D call TRBD1 (6 bases). Per germline, CDR1 SGHRS and CDR2 YFSETQ. Trimming stripped 2 bases from V and 0 bases from J, with 8 bases between. The CDR3 runs to 14 residues. CDR3 region: CASSFGGLNTEAFF. The CDR3 coding sequence is TGCGCCAGCAGCTTTGGGGGCCTGAACACTGAAGCTTTCTTT.

The chain joins TRBV19 to TRBJ1-5; TRBD1 aligns across 9 bases. Germline V lookup: CDR1 LNHDA, CDR2 SQIVND (reference sequence). The CDR3 sequence is 15 residues long. V was pared by 5 bases and J by 4 bases, with 6 bases of the junction left unmatched. CDR3: CASSATGTGNQPQHF. CDR3 nucleotide sequence: TGTGCCAGTAGTGCGACCGGGACAGGGAATCAGCCCCAGCATTTT. The variable domain in full, with the rest retrieved from reference TRBV19 and TRBJ1-5, is DGGITQSPKYLFRKEGQNVTLSCEQNLNHDAMYWYRQDPGQGLRLIYYSQIVNDFQKGDIAEGYSVSREKKESFPLTVTSAQKNPTAFYLCASSATGTGNQPQHFGDGTRLSIL.

This chain connects TRBV27 to TRBJ1-5; TRBD1 is a possible D gene (5 bases). Trimming cost V 6 bases and J 2 bases, with 14 bases left between them. CDR1 is MNHEY, CDR2 SMNVEV, per germline (reference sequence). The CDR3 sequence is 15 residues long. DNA of the CDR3: TGTGCCAGCAGCCGCGGGATGGGGGGCAATCAGCCCCAGCATTTT. Encoded protein: CASSRGMGGNQPQHF.

CDR3 nucleotide sequence: TGCAGCGTTATCCGACAGGGCAATGAGCAGTTCTTC. Translating gives CSVIRQGNEQFF. The chain is built from TRBV29-1 and TRBJ2-1; TRBD1 aligns across 7 bases. The CDR3 sequence is 12 residues long. The germline V gene encodes CDR1 SQVTM and CDR2 ANQGSEA. V was pared by 5 bases and J by 6 bases, with 4 bases of the junction left unmatched.

The chain links TRBV6-2 or TRBV6-3 to TRBJ2-5, with D uncertain. V gave up 4 bases and J gave up 5 bases, with 8 bases separating them. CDR1 is MNHEY, CDR2 SVGEGT, per germline. This CDR3 is built from 12 residues. The CDR3, as DNA: TGTGCCAGCAGTTTTGAAGAGGAGACCCAGTACTTC. Protein product: CASSFEEETQYF.